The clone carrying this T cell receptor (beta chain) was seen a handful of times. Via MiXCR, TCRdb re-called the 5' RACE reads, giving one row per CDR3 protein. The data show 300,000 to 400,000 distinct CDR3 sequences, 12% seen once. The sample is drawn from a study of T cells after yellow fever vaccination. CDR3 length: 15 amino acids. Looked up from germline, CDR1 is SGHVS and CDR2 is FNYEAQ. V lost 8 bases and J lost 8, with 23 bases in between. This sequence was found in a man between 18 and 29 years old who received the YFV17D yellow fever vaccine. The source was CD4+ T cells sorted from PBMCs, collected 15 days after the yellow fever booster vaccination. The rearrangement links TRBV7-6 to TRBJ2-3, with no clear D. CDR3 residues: CASVGRARSGVTQYF. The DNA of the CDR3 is TGTGCCAGCGTCGGAAGGGCCAGGTCCGGTGTTACGCAGTATTTT.